This T cell receptor (beta chain) was captured by sequencing in a study of T cells expressing NK-cell markers. On the study more broadly: Researchers got TCR beta repertoires out of sorted CD3+CD56+NKG2C+, CD3+CD56+NKG2C- and CD3+CD56-NKG2C+ T cells. Sequencing covered eight donors, seven HCMV-seropositive and one seronegative. Study results and caveats: Roughly 6 of the donors carried dominant NKG2C+ clonotypes that took up about 1.0-7.5% of their CD8+ T cells.

With regard to this clonotype: The antigen remains undetermined.

Looked up from germline, CDR1 is SGHAT and CDR2 is FQNNGV. This CDR3 has 16 amino acids. The authors generated TCR beta cDNA through 5'RACE template switching with UMIs. TCRdb reprocessed the 5' RACE reads and stores each CDR3 protein as one record, lacking DNA. The sample has some 280,000 distinct CDR3 sequences. This TCR was sampled from a man in his late teens or twenties in good health. The specimen was blood T cells: a sorted CD56 or NKG2C T cell subset, CD4+ or CD8+ T cells, or bulk PBMC T cells (not recorded which). This chain joins TRBV11-2 and TRBJ2-7; TCRdb picks TRBD2, but there is no DNA to check that call. CDR3 in amino acids: CASSPRTSPRTYEQYF.